This record concerns one T cell receptor beta chain sequence. Its recognized antigen is unknown. It has no much larger one-base neighbor in the sample; base qualities were not kept. The identical CDR3 is also encoded by other nucleotide sequences in the sample. The receptor library was made with the immunoSEQ multiplex PCR assay. For the multiplex PCR, a mixture combining 60 forward primers for TCR Vbeta segments and 13 reverse primers for TCR Jbeta segments was used. Amplification of the CDR3 region of rearranged TCR beta genes was performed with a multiplex PCR assay on genomic DNA. The amplified TCR beta libraries were sequenced on the Illumina HiSeq System as 87-base-pair reads. Processing in the source paper ran as follows. A later analysis tallied approximately 87 million unique TCR beta chains across the approximately 670 repertoires, and approximately 12 million of those chains were shared by two or more donors. A nearest-neighbor algorithm error-corrected the raw reads and collapsed the reads into unique sequences, merging closely related sequences to remove PCR and sequencing errors. Alignment of CDR3 sequences to IMGT reference sequences was used to assign V, D and J gene segments. For a sequence to be retained, at least a six-nucleotide match to both a V gene segment and a J gene segment was required. Rearrangements were classified as productive when the CDR3 lacked stop codons and remained in frame with V and J, and all other rearrangements were classified as non-productive. CDR3 was defined by IMGT convention, running from the second conserved V-encoded cysteine to the conserved J-encoded phenylalanine. The earlier analysis of about 610 of the donors excluded sequences that lacked an unambiguous match to a single V gene segment. An earlier analysis of a few hundred of the donors classified V segments as functional when productive rearrangements were above 56.7% and as segregating when the standard deviation between donors was above 5%. A statistical classification framework was developed to diagnose cytomegalovirus status using the catalog of TCR beta chain sequences. A later analysis assigned V and J genes by comparing TCR nucleotide sequences with IMGT/GENE-DB human TR gene sequences. A later analysis assigned CDR3 sequences and most-parsimonious VDJ recombination scenarios with the TCRdist pipeline. In a later analysis, each TCR beta chain was defined by its CDR3 amino acid sequence together with its V-gene family, and reads without a unique V-gene family were excluded. As a way to deal with suspected cross-contamination and a sequencing artifact, a later analysis dropped nearly 600 nucleotide sequences that were highly shared and had low generation probability. In a later analysis, a clonal expansion index for each public chain was calculated from normalized within-repertoire ranks of inferred template counts. Generation probabilities in a later analysis came from a VDJ recombination model fitted to out-of-frame rearrangements, and those results were checked against IGoR. Hypergeometric tests were used in a later analysis to score TCR-TCR, TCR-HLA and TCR-CMV co-occurrence, with a repertoire-size bias correction applied to the TCR pairs. A later analysis estimated false discovery rates by permuting HLA or CMV assignments 20 times. In a later analysis, co-occurring TCRs were grouped using DBSCAN, with TCRdist sequence similarity added in when clustering inside HLA-allele-positive subsets. Repertoires with fewer than 30,000 or more than 120,000 public chains were left out of co-occurrence clustering, as were roughly five repertoires with anomalous nucleotide sharing. Here the immuneACCESS table is served through TCRdb, limited to in-frame sequences with V and J called. Missing clones are a known gap in these copies; in checked studies unresolved V genes cover under half, and the rest lacks a known reason. From that table come the V and J calls and clone size; the DNA was used to work out D and trimming. This sample lists about 170,000 clones; roughly 80% were detected once. Approximately 6.8% of the sample is held by the ten biggest clonotypes.

This record comes from a study of cytomegalovirus exposure and HLA in healthy donors (dated by TCRdb to the late 2010s). The study in broad terms: According to an earlier analysis of around 600 of the donors, about 179 million T cells yielded some 120 million unique TCR beta sequences and approximately 300 Gb of sequence data. The study combined high-throughput TCR immunosequencing, statistical association of individual TCRs with disease status, and machine learning to predict cytomegalovirus infection status. A later genetic analysis used genome-wide SNP genotypes for 398 of the 666 donors, treating that subset as a discovery cohort. The number of donors typed differed by locus, with about 629-630 for A, B, C, DRB1 and DQB1, around 520 for DQA1, under 610 for DPA1, and some 440 for DPB1. Donor age, sex, ethnicity and CMV serostatus were compiled together with the repertoire data. The study profiled the T cell repertoires of hundreds of subjects by immunosequencing and related them to cytomegalovirus serostatus. In the later analysis, no new phenotypic data were used to find candidate immune exposures; instead, reliance was placed on TCR beta sequences and their occurrence across donors. About five DR-DQ haplotypes were treated as single units for association and clustering because of strong linkage in the cohort. An earlier analysis of approximately 500 of the donors applied high-throughput TCR beta sequencing to assess whether each TCR beta V gene segment acted as functional or pseudogenic. A later analysis re-analyzed previously published TCR beta repertoires from 550 to 700 donors and added high-resolution HLA genotyping to study TCR occurrence patterns. Both class I and class II loci were covered by HLA typing, at four-digit resolution. A separate validation cohort of 100 to 150 different subjects was used in addition to the 666-subject first cohort. The genetic ancestry cluster associated with self-reported Caucasian donors included 81% of the roughly 360 genotyped donors. All discovery cohort repertoires had been generated using a single sequencing platform. The study aimed to test whether cataloging public T cell receptors could reveal signatures of past pathogen exposure. Across around 400 genotyped donors of the cohort, an average of about 240,000 unique TCR beta nucleotide sequences per donor were sequenced, and 15% to 20% of those sequences were non-productive. An early release covering about 600 HLA-typed donors comprised 250 to 350 gigabases of sequencing data and tens of millions of unique TCR sequences. Points the paper makes about the study in general: A cluster of highly shared sequence variants was judged likely to be a technical artifact of the sequencing pipeline. Broadly in line with IMGT annotations, most TCR beta V segments showed up in productive rearrangements about 87% or about 30% of the time in an earlier analysis of approximately 600 of the donors. Correlated functional status among segregating V segments might reflect linkage disequilibrium, but an unknown experimental factor could not be ruled out. According to a later genetic analysis, donors in an Asian-associated ancestry cluster had fewer N-insertions in productive TCRs than the roughly 700-donor mean. A later genetic analysis associated a missense DCLRE1C variant with V-gene and J-gene trimming of TCR beta chains, and an independent cohort replicated the association. A further reported finding was that TCR beta sequences accurately predicted the HLA-A and HLA-B alleles for most subjects in the first cohort. A later analysis found that TCR association rates varied across HLA loci, with DRB1 alleles showing the most associated TCRs and HLA-C alleles the fewest. The presence/absence analyses assumed that sequencing depth was roughly uniform across donors, and that assumption may not be true. According to a later analysis, parvovirus B19, influenza, CMV and Epstein-Barr virus appeared linked to several top co-occurrence clusters. Compared with equally common non-associated chains, HLA-associated TCR beta chains in a later analysis were more clonally expanded and had lower generation probabilities. A few of the identified cytomegalovirus-associated TCR beta chains were confirmed in vitro to be specific for cytomegalovirus antigens. Some IMGT-functional V segments, including TRBV6-2 and TRBV6-3, could not be told apart with the 87-base-pair reads, so those segments were excluded. Because HLA typing was missing for some donors at each locus, association tests included only the typed subset. The classifier was reported to diagnose cytomegalovirus status with high specificity and sensitivity in both the original cohort and the validation cohort. Immune exposure information for the cohort was limited to CMV serostatus. The study listed 150 to 200 TCR beta chains as associated with cytomegalovirus. The authors suggested that the approach could potentially be generalized to other disease states and immunological phenotypes. Across donors, most TCR sequences were observed very rarely, whereas some public TCRs were present in many individuals. A later analysis associated 16,951 TCR beta sequences with specific HLA alleles at a false discovery rate of 0.05. The cohort was sequenced for TCR beta chains only, and without alpha or paired-chain data the features that could be detected were limited. About 17 rarely observed V segments, including chromosome 9 orphons, were excluded from the earlier analysis of some 590 of the donors because counts were too low. A later analysis found that most CMV-associated TCR beta chains appeared HLA-restricted, with HLA associations seemingly driven largely by CMV exposure. Assigning TCR associations to individual alleles was difficult when HLA alleles, especially DR and DQ, strongly co-occurred.

Measured from the cysteine to the phenylalanine, the CDR3 is 14 residues long. Only the CDR3 DNA is retained, 42 bases long and in frame from the first base. The junction shows trimming of 4 bases on V and 7 bases on J, and the gene matches do not reach 10 bases of it. As encoded in the germline V gene, CDR1 is SGDLS while CDR2 is YYNGEE. The cohort comprised 550 to 700 healthy bone marrow donors. At the time of sampling, all cohort members were nominally healthy, though unrecorded immune exposures were likely present. The donor tested CMV seropositive, placing the donor among the approximately 290 seropositive members of the cohort. A peripheral blood sample was provided by each donor, and peripheral blood mononuclear cells were used for TCR beta sequencing. The Qiagen DNeasy Blood Extraction Kit was used to extract genomic DNA from the blood cell samples.

Recombination connected TRBV9 to TRBJ2-7, with 8 central nucleotides matching TRBD2. This sequence originates from a man aged 25 to 45 in good health and CMV-seropositive. The sequenced sample was PBMCs. The CDR3 corresponds to CASSPPGGYYEQYF. The bases are TGTGCCAGCAGCCCCCCGGGAGGGTACTATGAGCAGTACTTC. With all but the CDR3 taken from the reference TRBV9 and TRBJ2-7 genes, the full variable domain is: DSGVTQTPKHLITATGQRVTLRCSPRSGDLSVYWYQQSLDQGLQFLIQYYNGEERAKGNILERFSAQQFPDLHSELNLSSLELGDSALYFCASSPPGGYYEQYFGPGTRLTVT.